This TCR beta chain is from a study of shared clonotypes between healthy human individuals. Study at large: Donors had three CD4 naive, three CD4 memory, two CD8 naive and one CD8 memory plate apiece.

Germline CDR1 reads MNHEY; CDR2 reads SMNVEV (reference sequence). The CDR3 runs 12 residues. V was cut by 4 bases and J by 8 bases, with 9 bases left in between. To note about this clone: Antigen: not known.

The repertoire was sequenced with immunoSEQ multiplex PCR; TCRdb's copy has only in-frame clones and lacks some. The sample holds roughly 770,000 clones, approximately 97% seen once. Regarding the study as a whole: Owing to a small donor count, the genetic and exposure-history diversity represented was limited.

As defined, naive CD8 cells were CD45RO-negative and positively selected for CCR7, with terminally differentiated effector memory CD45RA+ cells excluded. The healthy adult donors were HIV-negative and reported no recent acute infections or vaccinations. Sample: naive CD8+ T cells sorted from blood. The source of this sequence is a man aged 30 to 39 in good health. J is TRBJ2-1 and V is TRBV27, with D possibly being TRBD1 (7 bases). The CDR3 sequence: CASSSGGYEQFF. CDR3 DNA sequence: TGTGCCAGCAGTTCAGGGGGGTATGAGCAGTTCTTC.